This TCR beta chain was sequenced in a study of blood T cells in healthy people across ages (dated by TCRdb to the mid-2010s). Looking at the study overall: Template switching captured roughly one uniquely barcoded TCR beta cDNA molecule per two T cells in model experiments. To track age-related changes in TCR beta repertoire diversity, the study relied on deep sequencing normalized with unique cDNA molecular identifiers. Donors were grouped into four age groups: young (average approximately 16 years), middle-aged (39), aged (around 60) and long-lived (just over 80). To avoid experimental bias, donors of different ages were randomly spread across the sequencing lanes. Using the same blood draw, the study looked at two additional independent replicas of 1 million unique cDNA reads for two donors, one aged 18 to 30 and the other aged 80 or older. General findings and caveats noted by the study authors: Bulk unsorted PBMC profiling prevented conclusive comparison of naive and antigen-experienced compartments. Because donor CMV infection status was unknown, age-related changes in expanded clonotypes were potentially confounded. Estimates of total diversity based on one million sequenced T cells were considered lower bounds and underestimates. The long-lived group showed more naive CD4+ T cells, fewer expanded clones and increased TCR diversity than the aged group, suggesting age selection. There was a strong correlation between observed TCR beta diversity and the percentage of naive T cells measured by flow cytometry. Observed TCR beta diversity per million T cells fell roughly linearly with age, and a significant reduction was already apparent by age approximately 41.

Library creation used 5' RACE. Sequencing used an Illumina HiSeq 2500. The second PCR ran for roughly 7 to 11 cycles and used a J-beta primer mix along with a sample-barcoded 5' primer. A unique molecular identifier was introduced onto each TCR beta cDNA molecule by a template-switch 5' adaptor carrying 12 random nucleotides. At least 2.5 million CDR3-containing paired-end reads were obtained from each sample. All of the RNA was converted into first-strand cDNA using the Mint cDNA synthesis kit, with a TRBC-specific oligonucleotide serving as the primer. Following uracil-DNA glycosylase treatment, a first 18-cycle PCR with universal primers M1SS and BC2_uni_R was performed on all cDNA. Per the original workflow: Normalization of each sample was performed by random selection of 1 million high-quality reads, each carrying a distinct molecular identifier. Reads sharing molecular identifiers were discarded rather than binned into consensus sequences. CDR3 identification, clonotype clustering and error correction used MiTCR with a Q25 quality threshold and the strictest error-elimination algorithm. Lower-bound total TCR beta diversity was estimated with a nonparametric unseen species model using Euler transformation. TCRdb trimmed public reads at Q25 via fastp, called clones via MiXCR and kept in-frame beta chains. When rows share a CDR3 protein, they turn into one entry using the most common DNA and genes. The V and J calls, along with clone size, are taken from TCRdb and not from the paper's own processing. A total of 950,000 to 1,200,000 distinct CDR3 sequences appear in this sample, under 40% of them only once. The ten largest clonotypes hold less than 15% of the sample.

CDR1 is given as DFQATT and CDR2 as SNEGSKA, both from the germline V gene (reference sequence). V is cut back by 8 bases and J by 6 bases, with 7 bases in the junction unmatched. The CDR3 starts with the cysteine, ends with the phenylalanine, and has 13 residues. The read is trimmed to its CDR3 DNA, 39 bases read in frame from base 1. Details on this clonotype: Which antigen it targets is not known. No much larger clonotype is one base removed from it; base qualities were not supplied.

Systemically healthy Caucasian individuals from Russia, approximately 39 in total and aged about 6 to 90 years, were included as donors. Around 9.7 milliliters of peripheral blood were collected from each donor into EDTA-treated Vacutainer tubes. PBMCs were isolated by Ficoll-Paque density-gradient centrifugation, with at least 6 million obtained per sample. Trizol reagent was used to extract total RNA from PBMCs, with at least 5.5 micrograms per sample. The percentages of naive CD45RAhigh/CD27high T cells were determined by flow cytometry on a PBMC aliquot from every donor. The TCR originated in a man aged 18 to 30 in good health. The chain is made from TRBV20-1 and TRBJ2-1, with 10 bases in between that match TRBD2. The sequenced sample consisted of blood. The nucleotides are TGCAGTAACAGCGGGGGGGTTGGCAATGAGCAGTTCTTC. This encodes CSNSGGVGNEQFF.